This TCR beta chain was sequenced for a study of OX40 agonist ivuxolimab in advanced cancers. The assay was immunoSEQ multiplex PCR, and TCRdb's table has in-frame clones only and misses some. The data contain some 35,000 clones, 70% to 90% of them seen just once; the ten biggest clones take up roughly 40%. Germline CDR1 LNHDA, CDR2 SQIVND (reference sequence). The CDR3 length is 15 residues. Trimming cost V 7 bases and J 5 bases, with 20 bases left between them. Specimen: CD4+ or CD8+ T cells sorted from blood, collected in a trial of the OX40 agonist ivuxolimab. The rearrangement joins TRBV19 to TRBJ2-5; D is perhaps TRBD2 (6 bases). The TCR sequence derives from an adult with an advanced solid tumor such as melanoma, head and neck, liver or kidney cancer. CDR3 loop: CASTPIPGLWETQYF. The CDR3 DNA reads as TGTGCCAGTACTCCGATACCGGGACTTTGGGAGACCCAGTACTTC.